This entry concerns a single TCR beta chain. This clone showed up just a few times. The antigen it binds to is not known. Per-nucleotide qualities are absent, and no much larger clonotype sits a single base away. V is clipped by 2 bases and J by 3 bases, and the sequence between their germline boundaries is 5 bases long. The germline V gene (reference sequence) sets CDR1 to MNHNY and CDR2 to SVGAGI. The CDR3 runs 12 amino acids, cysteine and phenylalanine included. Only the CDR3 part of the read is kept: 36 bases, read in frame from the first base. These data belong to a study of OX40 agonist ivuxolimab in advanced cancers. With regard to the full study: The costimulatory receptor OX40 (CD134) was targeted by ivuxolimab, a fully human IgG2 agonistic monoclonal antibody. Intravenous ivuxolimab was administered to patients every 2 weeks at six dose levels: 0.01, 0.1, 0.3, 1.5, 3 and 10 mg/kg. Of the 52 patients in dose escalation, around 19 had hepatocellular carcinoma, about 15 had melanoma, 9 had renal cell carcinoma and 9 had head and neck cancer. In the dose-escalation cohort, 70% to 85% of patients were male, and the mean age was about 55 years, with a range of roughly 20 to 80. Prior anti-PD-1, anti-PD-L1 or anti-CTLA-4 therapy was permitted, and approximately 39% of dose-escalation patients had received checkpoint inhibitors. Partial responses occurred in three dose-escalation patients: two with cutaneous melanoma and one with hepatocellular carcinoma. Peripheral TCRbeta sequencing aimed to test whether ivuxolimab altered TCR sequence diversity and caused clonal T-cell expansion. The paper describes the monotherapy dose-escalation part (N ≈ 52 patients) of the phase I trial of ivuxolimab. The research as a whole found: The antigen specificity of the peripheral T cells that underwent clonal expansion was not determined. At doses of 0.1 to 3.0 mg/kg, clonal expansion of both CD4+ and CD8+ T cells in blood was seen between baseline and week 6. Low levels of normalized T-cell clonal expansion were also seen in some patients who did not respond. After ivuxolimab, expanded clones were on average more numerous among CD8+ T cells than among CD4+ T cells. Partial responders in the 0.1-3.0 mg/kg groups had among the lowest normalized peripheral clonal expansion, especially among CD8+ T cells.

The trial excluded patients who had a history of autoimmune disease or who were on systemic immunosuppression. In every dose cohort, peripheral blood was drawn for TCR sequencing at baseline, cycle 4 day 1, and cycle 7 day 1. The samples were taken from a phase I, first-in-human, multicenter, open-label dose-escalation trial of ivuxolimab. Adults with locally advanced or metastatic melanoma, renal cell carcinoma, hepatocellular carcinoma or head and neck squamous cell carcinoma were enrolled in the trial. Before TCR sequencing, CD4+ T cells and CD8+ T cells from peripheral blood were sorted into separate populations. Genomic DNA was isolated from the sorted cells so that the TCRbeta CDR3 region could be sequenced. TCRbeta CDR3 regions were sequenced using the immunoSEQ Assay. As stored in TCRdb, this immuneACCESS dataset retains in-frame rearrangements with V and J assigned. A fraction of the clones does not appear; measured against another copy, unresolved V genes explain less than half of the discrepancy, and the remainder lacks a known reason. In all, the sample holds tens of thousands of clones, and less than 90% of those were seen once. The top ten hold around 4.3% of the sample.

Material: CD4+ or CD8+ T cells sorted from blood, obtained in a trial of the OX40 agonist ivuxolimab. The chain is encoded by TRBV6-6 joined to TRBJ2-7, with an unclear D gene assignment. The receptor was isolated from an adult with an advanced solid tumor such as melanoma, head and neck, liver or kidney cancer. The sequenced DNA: TGTGCCAGCAGTTACACCGACTACGAGCAGTACTTC. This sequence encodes CASSYTDYEQYF.